These T cell receptor beta chains were read from a single sample in a study of CD8+CD57+ T cells in acquired aplastic anemia. Via MiXCR, TCRdb re-called the reads, giving one row per CDR3 protein. Of under 350,000 distinct CDR3 sequences listed, roughly 59% are singletons. Sequencing was performed on sorted CD4+, CD8+, or CD8+CD57+ T cells (not recorded which) from PBMCs. The receptors shown here come from a human donor with aplastic anemia. CDR3s include the opening cysteine and the closing phenylalanine or tryptophan. The D gene is left open where the match is weak. Rows may omit the clone size; those that give it use once, few, many or a size class.

V gene,J gene,D gene,clone size,CDR3 protein,CDR3 DNA
TRBV5-1,TRBJ2-7,TRBD1,NA,CAIGLGQGAYEQYF,TGCGCCATCGGCCTGGGACAGGGAGCCTACGAGCAGTACTTC
TRBV24-1,TRBJ2-1,NA,NA,CATSDWPSPVEQFF,TGTGCCACCAGTGATTGGCCAAGTCCTGTTGAGCAGTTCTTC
TRBV4-3,TRBJ2-3,NA,NA,CASSHDPLASTDTQYF,TGCGCCAGCAGCCACGACCCGTTGGCTAGCACAGATACGCAGTATTTT
TRBV7-9,TRBJ2-5,NA,NA,CASSLRAGETQYF,TGTGCCAGCAGCCTCCGGGCCGGAGAGACCCAGTACTTC
TRBV2,TRBJ1-5,NA,NA,CASSAGEHGNQPQHF,TGTGCCAGCAGTGCGGGGGAACATGGCAATCAGCCCCAGCATTTT
TRBV7-9,TRBJ2-1,NA,NA,CASSLDLYNEQFF,TGTGCCAGCAGCTTAGACTTATACAATGAGCAGTTCTTC
TRBV29-1,TRBJ2-2,NA,NA,CSVAEGLAGELFF,TGCAGCGTTGCCGAGGGTCTGGCCGGGGAGCTGTTTTTT
TRBV6-5,TRBJ1-5,TRBD1,NA,CASSLRQGSNQPQHF,TGTGCCAGCAGCCTCAGACAGGGGAGCAATCAGCCCCAGCATTTT
TRBV15,TRBJ2-2,NA,NA,CATADSGETGELFF,TGTGCCACCGCCGATTCCGGAGAGACCGGGGAGCTGTTTTTT
TRBV20-1,TRBJ2-7,TRBD2,NA,CSAKELAPNEQYF,TGCAGTGCAAAAGAACTAGCGCCGAATGAGCAGTACTTC
TRBV9,TRBJ2-5,NA,once,CASSVIPSGAQETQYF,TGTGCCAGCAGCGTTATCCCGTCGGGGGCCCAAGAGACCCAGTACTTC
TRBV7-7,TRBJ1-2,TRBD1,few,CASSLARTGSYGYTF,TGTGCTAGCAGCTTAGCCCGGACAGGATCCTATGGCTACACCTTC
TRBV12-3/TRBV12-4,TRBJ1-5,NA,NA,CASTLGPNNQPQHF,TGTGCCAGCACCCTCGGGCCAAACAATCAGCCCCAGCATTTT
TRBV25-1,TRBJ1-3,NA,NA,CASGTGNTIYF,TGTGCCAGCGGAACTGGAAACACCATATATTTT
TRBV19,TRBJ1-4,TRBD1,NA,CASSMGQGGNEKLFF,TGTGCCAGTAGTATGGGACAGGGCGGGAATGAAAAACTGTTTTTT
TRBV3-1,TRBJ2-2,NA,many,CASSQGIHSGELFF,TGTGCCAGCAGCCAAGGGATACATTCCGGGGAGCTGTTTTTT
TRBV7-9,TRBJ2-1,TRBD2,many,CASTSGRRGTIDNEQFF,TGTGCCAGCACCTCAGGGAGGCGGGGGACCATTGACAATGAGCAGTTCTTC
TRBV6-5,TRBJ1-2,NA,many,CASGNGLANYGYTF,TGTGCCAGCGGAAATGGTCTAGCTAACTATGGCTACACCTTC
TRBV24-1,TRBJ2-1,NA,many,CATSDLGGGYNEQFF,TGTGCCACCAGTGATTTGGGAGGGGGTTACAATGAGCAGTTCTTC